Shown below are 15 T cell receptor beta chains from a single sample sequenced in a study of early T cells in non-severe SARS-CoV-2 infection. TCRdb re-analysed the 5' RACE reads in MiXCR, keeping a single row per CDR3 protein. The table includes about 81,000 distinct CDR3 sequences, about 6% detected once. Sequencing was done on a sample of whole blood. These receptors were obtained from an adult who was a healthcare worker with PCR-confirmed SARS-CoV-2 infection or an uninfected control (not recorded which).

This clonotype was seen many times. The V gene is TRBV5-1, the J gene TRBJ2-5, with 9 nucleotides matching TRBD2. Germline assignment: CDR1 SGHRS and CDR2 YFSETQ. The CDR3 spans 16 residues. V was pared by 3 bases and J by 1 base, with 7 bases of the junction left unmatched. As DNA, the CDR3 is TGCGCCAGCAGCTCCCATAGCGGGAGCCGCCAAGAGACCCAGTACTTC. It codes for CASSSHSGSRQETQYF.

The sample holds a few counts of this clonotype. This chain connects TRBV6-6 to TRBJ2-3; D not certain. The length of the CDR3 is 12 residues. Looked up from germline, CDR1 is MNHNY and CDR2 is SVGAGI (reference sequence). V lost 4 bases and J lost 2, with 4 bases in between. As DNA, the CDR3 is TGTGCCAGCAGTTTCCCCACAGATACGCAGTATTTT. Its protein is CASSFPTDTQYF.

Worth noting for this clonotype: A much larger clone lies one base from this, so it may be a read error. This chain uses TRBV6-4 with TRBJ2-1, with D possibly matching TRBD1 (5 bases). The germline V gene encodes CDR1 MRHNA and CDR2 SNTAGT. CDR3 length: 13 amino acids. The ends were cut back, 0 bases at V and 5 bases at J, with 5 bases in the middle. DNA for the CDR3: TGTGCCAGCAGTGACTCGGACAACAATGAGCAGTTCTTC. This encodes CASSDSDNNEQFF.

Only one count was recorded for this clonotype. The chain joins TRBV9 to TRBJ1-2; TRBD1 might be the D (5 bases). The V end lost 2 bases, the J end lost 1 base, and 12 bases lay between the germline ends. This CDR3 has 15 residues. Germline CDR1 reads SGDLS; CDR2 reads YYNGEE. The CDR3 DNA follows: TGTGCCAGCAGCGTGGGGCGTAGAGTTAACTATGGCTACACCTTC. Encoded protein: CASSVGRRVNYGYTF.

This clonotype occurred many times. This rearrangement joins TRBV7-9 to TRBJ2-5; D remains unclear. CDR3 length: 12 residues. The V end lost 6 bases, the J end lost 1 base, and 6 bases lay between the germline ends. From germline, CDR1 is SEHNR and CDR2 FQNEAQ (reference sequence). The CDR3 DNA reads TGTGCCAGCAGACAAGCCCAAGAGACCCAGTACTTC. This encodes CASRQAQETQYF.

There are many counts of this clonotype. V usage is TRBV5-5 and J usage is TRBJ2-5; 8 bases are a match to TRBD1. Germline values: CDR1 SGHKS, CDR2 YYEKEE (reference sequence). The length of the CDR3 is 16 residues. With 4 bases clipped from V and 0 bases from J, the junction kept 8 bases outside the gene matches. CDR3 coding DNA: TGTGCCAGCAGCCCAAGACAGGGGTCATACCAAGAGACCCAGTACTTC. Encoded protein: CASSPRQGSYQETQYF.

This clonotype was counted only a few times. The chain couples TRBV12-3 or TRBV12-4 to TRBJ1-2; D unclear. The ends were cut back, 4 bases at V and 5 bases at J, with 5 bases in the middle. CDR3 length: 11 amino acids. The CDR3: CASSSRYGYTF. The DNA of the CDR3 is TGTGCCAGCAGTTCAAGATATGGCTACACCTTC.

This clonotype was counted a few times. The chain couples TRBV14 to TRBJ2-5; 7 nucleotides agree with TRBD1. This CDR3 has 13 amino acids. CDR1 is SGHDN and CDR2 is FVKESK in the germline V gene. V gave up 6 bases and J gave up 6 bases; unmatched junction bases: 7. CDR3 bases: TGTGCCAGCAGTCCCACAGGGGTGAAGACCCAGTACTTC. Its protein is CASSPTGVKTQYF.

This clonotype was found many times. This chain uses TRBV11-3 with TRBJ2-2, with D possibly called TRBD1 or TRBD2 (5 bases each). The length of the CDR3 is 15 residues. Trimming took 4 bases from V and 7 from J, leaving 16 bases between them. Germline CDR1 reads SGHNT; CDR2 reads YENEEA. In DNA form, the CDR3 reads TGTGCCAGCAGCTCCGGGACGGCGCCAATCGGGGAGCTGTTTTTT. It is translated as CASSSGTAPIGELFF.

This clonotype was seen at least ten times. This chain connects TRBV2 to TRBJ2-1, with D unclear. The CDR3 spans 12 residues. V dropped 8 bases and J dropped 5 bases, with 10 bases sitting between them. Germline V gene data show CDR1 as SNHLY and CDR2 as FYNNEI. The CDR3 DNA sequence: TGTGCCAGCGGGCCAGAAAACAATGAGCAGTTCTTC. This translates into CASGPENNEQFF.

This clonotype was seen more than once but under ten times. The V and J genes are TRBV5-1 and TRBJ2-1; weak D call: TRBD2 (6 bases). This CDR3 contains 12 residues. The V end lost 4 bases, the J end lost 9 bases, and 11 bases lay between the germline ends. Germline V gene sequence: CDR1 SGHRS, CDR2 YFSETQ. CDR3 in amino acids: CASSEGRSEQFF. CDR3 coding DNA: TGCGCCAGCAGCGAAGGGAGGAGTGAGCAGTTCTTC.

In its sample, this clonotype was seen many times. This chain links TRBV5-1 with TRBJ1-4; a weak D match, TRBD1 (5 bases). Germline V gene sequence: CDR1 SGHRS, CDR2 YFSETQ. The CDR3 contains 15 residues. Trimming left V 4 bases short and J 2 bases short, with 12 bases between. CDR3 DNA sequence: TGCGCCAGCAGCGGATCAGGGATGACTAATGAAAAACTGTTTTTT. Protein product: CASSGSGMTNEKLFF.

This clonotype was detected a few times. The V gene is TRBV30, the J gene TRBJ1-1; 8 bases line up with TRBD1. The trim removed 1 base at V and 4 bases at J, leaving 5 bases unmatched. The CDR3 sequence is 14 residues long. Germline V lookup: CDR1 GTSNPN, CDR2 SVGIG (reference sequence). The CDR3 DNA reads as TGTGCCTGGAGTGGCGACAGGGGTGGCACTGAAGCTTTCTTT. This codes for CAWSGDRGGTEAFF.

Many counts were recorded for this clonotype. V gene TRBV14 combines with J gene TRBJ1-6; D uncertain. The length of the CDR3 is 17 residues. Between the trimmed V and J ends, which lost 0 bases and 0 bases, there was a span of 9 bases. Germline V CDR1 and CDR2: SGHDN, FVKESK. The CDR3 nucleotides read TGTGCCAGCAGCCAAGATCGGCGAAGCTCCTATAATTCACCCCTCCACTTT. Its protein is CASSQDRRSSYNSPLHF.

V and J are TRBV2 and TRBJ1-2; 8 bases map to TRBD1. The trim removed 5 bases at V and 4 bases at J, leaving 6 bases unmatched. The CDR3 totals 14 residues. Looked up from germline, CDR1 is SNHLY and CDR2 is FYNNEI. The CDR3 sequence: CASSYQGAGYGYTF. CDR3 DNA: TGTGCCAGCAGTTATCAGGGGGCAGGCTATGGCTACACCTTC.